Here is one T cell receptor beta chain with its context. Antigen: not known. Repertoires were generated with immunoSEQ multiplex PCR, while TCRdb's copy carries only in-frame clones and drops some. Among some 17,000 clones listed, roughly four fifths were seen once. The germline V gene encodes CDR1 SGHTA and CDR2 FQGTGA. The length of the CDR3 is 14 residues. V lost 1 base to trimming and J lost 6 bases, with 12 bases between them. This specimen comes from a study of OX40 agonist ivuxolimab in advanced cancers. Turning to the study itself: Among those treated, three patients had partial responses, one with hepatocellular carcinoma and two with cutaneous melanoma. General observations from the study: Doses of 0.1 to 3.0 mg/kg were accompanied by clonal expansion of CD4+ and CD8+ blood T cells by week 6.

Autoimmune disease history or systemic immunosuppression led to patients being barred. This receptor was identified in an adult with an advanced solid tumor such as melanoma, head and neck, liver or kidney cancer. V and J are TRBV7-3 and TRBJ1-1, with no clear D. Material: CD4+ or CD8+ T cells sorted from blood, obtained in a trial of the OX40 agonist ivuxolimab. In nucleotides, the CDR3 is TGTGCCAGCAGCTTAATTGGGAGCGGATCTGAAGCTTTCTTT. Amino acids: CASSLIGSGSEAFF.